This T cell receptor (beta chain) is drawn from a study of CD8 T cells in Susac syndrome. Study-level findings and limits: Clonal expansion did not appear in Susac syndrome CD4+ T cell repertoires.

An amount of RNA that ranged from roughly 0.5 to 1 ug was reverse transcribed with random hexamers. TCRdb re-called the immunoSEQ multiplex PCR reads with MiXCR, one entry per CDR3 protein. The data show 170,000 or so distinct CDR3 sequences, about 96% seen once. TEMRA cells were enriched by FACS, while CD8+ and CD4+ T cells were obtained through a negative isolation that was performed magnetically. Germline-derived CDR1 and CDR2 are SGHRS and YFSETQ. This CDR3 has 13 residues. V was shortened by 5 bases and J by 5 bases, with 12 bases between the two germline ends. A remark on this clonotype: Its cognate antigen is unknown.

The origin of this receptor is a human donor with Susac syndrome. The sequenced sample consisted of CD4+ T cells from PBMCs. The V call is TRBV5-1, the J call TRBJ2-3; D is possibly TRBD2 (5 bases). The CDR3 nucleotides read TGCGCCAGCAGTCGTCCCGGGGAAGATACGCAGTATTTT. Its protein product is CASSRPGEDTQYF.